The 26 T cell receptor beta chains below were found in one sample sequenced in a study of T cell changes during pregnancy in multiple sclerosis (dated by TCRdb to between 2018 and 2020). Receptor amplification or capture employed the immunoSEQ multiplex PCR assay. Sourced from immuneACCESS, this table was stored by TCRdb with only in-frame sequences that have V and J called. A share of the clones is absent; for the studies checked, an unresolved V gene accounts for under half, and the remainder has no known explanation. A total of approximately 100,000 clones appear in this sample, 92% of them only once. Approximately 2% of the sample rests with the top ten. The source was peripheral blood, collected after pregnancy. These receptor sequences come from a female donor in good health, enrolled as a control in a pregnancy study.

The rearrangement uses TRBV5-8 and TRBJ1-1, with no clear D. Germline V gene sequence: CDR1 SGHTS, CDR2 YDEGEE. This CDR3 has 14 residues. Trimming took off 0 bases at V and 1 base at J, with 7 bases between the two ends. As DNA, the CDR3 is TGTGCCAGCAGCTTGGGGCGGGCGAACACTGAAGCTTTCTTT. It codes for CASSLGRANTEAFF. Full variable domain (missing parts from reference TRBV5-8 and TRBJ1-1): EAGVTQSPTHLIKTRGQQATLRCSPISGHTSVYWYQQALGLGLQFLLWYDEGEERNRGNFPPRFSGRQFPNYSSELNVNALELEDSALYLCASSLGRANTEAFFGQGTRLTVV.

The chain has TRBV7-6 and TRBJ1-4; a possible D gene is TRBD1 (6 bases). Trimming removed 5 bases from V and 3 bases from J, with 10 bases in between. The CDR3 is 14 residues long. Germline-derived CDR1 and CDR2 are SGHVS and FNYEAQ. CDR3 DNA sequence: TGTGCCAGCAGCCTCGGACAGTCTAATGAAAAACTGTTTTTT. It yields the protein CASSLGQSNEKLFF.

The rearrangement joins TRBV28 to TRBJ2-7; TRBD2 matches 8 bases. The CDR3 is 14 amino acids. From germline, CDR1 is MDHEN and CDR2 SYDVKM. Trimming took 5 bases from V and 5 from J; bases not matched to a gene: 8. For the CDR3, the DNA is TGTGCCAGCAGTCCACCACCGGGAGGGAACGAGCAGTACTTC. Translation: CASSPPPGGNEQYF.

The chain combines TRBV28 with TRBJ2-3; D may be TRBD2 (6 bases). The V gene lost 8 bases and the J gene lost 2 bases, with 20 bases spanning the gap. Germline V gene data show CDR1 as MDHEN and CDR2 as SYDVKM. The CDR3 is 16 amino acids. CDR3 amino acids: CASQPGLTTATDTQYF. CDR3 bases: TGTGCCAGCCAACCGGGACTTACCACCGCCACAGATACGCAGTATTTT.

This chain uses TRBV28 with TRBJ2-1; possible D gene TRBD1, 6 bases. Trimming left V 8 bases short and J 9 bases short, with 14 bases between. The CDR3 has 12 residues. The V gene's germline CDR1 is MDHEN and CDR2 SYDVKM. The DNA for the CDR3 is TGTGCCAGCTATGGCCAGGGGACTGAGCAGTTCTTC. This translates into CASYGQGTEQFF.

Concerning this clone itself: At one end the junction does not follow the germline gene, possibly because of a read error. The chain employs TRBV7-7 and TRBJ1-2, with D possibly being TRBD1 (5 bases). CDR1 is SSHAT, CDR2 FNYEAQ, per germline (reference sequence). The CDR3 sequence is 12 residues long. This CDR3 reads CASSVGPSKYTF. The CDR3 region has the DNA TGTGCTAGCAGCGTGGGGCCCTCGAAGTACACCTTC.

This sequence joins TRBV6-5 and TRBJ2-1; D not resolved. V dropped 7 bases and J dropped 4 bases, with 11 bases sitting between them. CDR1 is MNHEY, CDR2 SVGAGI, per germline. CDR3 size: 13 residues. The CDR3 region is CASTDTSYNEQFF. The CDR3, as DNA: TGTGCCAGCACTGACACATCATACAATGAGCAGTTCTTC.

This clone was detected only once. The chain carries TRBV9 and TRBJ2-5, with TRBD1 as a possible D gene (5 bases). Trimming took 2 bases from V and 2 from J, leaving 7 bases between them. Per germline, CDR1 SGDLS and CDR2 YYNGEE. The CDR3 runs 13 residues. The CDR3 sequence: CASSVTGQETQYF. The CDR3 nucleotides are TGTGCCAGCAGCGTCACAGGACAAGAGACCCAGTACTTC.

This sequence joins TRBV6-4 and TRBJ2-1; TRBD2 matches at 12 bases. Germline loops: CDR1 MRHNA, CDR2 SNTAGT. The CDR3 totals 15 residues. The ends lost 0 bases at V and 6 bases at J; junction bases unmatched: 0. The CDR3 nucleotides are TGTGCCAGCAGTGACTCGACTAGCGGGAGCAATGAGCAGTTCTTC. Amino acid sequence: CASSDSTSGSNEQFF.

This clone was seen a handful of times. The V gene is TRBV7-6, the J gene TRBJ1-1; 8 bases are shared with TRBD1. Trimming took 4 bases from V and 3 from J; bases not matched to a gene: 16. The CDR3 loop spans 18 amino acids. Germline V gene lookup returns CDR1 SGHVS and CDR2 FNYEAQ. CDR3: CASSSSTRPTGGDTEAFF. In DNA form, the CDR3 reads TGTGCCAGCAGCTCCTCAACACGCCCTACAGGGGGGGACACTGAAGCTTTCTTT.

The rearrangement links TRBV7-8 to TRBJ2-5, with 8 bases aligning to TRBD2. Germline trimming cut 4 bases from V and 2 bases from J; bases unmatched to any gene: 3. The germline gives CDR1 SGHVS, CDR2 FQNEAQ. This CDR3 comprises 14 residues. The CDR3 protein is CASSSGGVQETQYF. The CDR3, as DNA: TGTGCCAGCAGCTCCGGGGGGGTTCAAGAGACCCAGTACTTC.

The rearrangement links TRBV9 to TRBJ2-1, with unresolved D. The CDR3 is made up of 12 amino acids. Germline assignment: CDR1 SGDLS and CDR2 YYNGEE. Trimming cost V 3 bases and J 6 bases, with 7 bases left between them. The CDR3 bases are TGTGCCAGCAGCGAACTCGCCAATGAGCAGTTCTTC. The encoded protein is CASSELANEQFF. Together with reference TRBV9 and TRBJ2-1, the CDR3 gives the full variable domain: DSGVTQTPKHLITATGQRVTLRCSPRSGDLSVYWYQQSLDQGLQFLIQYYNGEERAKGNILERFSAQQFPDLHSELNLSSLELGDSALYFCASSELANEQFFGPGTRLTVL.

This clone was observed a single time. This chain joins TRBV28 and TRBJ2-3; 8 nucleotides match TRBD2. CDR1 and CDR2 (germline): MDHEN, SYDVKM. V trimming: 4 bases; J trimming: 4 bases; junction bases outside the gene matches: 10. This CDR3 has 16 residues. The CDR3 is CASSSYPGTSADTQYF. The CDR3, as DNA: TGTGCCAGCAGTTCCTACCCCGGGACTAGTGCAGATACGCAGTATTTT.

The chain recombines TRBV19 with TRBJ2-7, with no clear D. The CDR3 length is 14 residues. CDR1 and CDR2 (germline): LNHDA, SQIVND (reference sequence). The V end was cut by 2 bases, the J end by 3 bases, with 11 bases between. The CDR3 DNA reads TGTGCCAGTAGTATACCTTCCCCAGGCTACGAGCAGTACTTC. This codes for CASSIPSPGYEQYF. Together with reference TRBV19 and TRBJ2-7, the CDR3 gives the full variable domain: DGGITQSPKYLFRKEGQNVTLSCEQNLNHDAMYWYRQDPGQGLRLIYYSQIVNDFQKGDIAEGYSVSREKKESFPLTVTSAQKNPTAFYLCASSIPSPGYEQYFGPGTRLTVT.

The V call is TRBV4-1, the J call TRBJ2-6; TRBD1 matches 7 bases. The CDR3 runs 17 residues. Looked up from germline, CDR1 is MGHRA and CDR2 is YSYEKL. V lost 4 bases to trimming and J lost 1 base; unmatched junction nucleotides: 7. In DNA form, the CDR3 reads TGCGCCAGCAGCCCTGGACAGGCGAAGTCTGGGGCCAACGTCCTGACTTTC. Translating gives CASSPGQAKSGANVLTF.

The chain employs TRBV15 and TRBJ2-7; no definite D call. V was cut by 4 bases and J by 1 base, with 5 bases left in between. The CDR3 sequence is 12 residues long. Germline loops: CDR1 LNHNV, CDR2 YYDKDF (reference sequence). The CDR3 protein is CATSTPSYEQYF. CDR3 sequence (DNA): TGTGCCACCAGCACCCCTTCCTACGAGCAGTACTTC.

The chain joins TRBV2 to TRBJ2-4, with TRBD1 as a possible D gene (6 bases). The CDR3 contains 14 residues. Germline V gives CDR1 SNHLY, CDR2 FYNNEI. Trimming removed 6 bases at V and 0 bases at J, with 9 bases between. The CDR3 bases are TGTGCCAGCAGGAGGGGGTTAGCCAAAAACATTCAGTACTTC. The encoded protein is CASRRGLAKNIQYF. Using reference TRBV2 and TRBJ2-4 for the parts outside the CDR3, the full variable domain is EPEVTQTPSHQVTQMGQEVILRCVPISNHLYFYWYRQILGQKVEFLVSFYNNEISEKSEIFDDQFSVERPDGSNFTLKIRSTKLEDSAMYFCASRRGLAKNIQYFGAGTRLSVL.

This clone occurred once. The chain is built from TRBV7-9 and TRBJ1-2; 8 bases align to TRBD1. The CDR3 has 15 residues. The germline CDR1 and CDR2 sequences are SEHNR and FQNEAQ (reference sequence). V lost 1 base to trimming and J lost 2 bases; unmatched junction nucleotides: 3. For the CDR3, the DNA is TGTGCCAGCAGCTTAGGTCAGGGGGCGAACTATGGCTACACCTTC. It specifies CASSLGQGANYGYTF.

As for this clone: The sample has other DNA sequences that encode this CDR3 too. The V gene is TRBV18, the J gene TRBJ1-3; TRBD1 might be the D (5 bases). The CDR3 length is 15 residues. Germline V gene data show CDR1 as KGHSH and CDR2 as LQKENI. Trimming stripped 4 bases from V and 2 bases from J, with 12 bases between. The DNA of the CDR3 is TGTGCCAGCTCACAAACAGGAGGGGCTGGAAACACCATATATTTT. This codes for CASSQTGGAGNTIYF.

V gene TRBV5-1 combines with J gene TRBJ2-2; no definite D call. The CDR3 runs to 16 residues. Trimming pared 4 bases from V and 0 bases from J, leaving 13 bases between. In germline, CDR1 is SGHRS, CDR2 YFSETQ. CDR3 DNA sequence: TGCGCCAGCAGCCTTCTTGGAGCTACGAACACCGGGGAGCTGTTTTTT. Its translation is CASSLLGATNTGELFF.

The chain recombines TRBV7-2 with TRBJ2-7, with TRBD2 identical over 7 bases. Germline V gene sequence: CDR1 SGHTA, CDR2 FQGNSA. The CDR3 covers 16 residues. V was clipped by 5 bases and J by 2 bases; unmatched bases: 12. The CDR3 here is CASSPSLSSGPYEQYF. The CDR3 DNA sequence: TGTGCCAGCAGCCCATCCCTCTCTAGCGGTCCCTACGAGCAGTACTTC. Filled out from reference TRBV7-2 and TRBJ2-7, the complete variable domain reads GAGVSQSPSNKVTEKGKDVELRCDPISGHTALYWYRQSLGQGLEFLIYFQGNSAPDKSGLPSDRFSAERTGGSVSTLTIQRTQQEDSAVYLCASSPSLSSGPYEQYFGPGTRLTVT.

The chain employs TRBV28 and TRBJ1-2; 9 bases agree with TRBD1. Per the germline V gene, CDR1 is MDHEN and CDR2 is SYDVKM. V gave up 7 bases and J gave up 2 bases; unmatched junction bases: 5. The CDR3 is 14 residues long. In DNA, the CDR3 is TGTGCCAGCACCTCGGGACAGGGAAACTATGGCTACACCTTC. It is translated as CASTSGQGNYGYTF.

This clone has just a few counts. The CDR3 sequence is CASSLKPHLAGGPVNDTDTQYF. The DNA for the CDR3 is TGTGCCAGCAGCTTGAAACCCCATCTAGCGGGGGGGCCCGTGAATGACACAGATACGCAGTATTTT. The chain couples TRBV7-3 to TRBJ2-3; 12 bases are a match to TRBD2. Trimming at V came to 3 bases and at J to 2 bases, leaving 21 bases not matched to a gene. CDR3 length: 22 amino acids. Germline V gene lookup returns CDR1 SGHTA and CDR2 FQGTGA.

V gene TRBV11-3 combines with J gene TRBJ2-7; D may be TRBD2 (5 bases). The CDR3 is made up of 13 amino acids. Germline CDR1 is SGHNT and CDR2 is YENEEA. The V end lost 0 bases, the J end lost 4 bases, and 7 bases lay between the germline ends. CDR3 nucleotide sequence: TGTGCCAGCAGCTTAGATCGCGGGTACGAGCAGTACTTC. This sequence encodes CASSLDRGYEQYF.

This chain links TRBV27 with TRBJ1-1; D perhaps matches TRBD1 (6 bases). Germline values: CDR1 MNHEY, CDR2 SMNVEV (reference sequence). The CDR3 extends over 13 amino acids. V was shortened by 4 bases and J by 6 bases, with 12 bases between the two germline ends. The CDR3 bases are TGTGCCAGCAGTTCCCATGCAGGGGCTGAAGCTTTCTTT. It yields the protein CASSSHAGAEAFF.

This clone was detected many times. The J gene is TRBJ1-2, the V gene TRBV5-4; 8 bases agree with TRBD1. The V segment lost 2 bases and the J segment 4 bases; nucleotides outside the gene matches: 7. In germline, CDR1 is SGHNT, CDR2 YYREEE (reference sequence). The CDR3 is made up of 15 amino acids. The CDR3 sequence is CASSFPGQGVYGYTF. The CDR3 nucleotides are TGTGCCAGCAGCTTCCCCGGACAGGGAGTCTATGGCTACACCTTC.